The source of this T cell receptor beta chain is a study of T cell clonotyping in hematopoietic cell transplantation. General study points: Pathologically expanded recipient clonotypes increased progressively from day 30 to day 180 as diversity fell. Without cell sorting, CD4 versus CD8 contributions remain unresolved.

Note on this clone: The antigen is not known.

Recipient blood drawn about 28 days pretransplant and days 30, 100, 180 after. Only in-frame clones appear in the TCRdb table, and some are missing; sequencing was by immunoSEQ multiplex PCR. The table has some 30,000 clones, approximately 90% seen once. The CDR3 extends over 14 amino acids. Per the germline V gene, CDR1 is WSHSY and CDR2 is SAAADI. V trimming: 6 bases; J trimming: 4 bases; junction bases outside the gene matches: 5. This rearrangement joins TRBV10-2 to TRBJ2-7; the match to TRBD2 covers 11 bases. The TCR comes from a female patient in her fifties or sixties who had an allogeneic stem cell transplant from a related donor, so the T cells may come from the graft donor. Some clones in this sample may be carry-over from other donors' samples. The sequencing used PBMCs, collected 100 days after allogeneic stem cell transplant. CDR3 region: CASSPGLAGYEQYF. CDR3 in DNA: TGCGCCAGCAGCCCCGGACTAGCGGGTTACGAGCAGTACTTC.